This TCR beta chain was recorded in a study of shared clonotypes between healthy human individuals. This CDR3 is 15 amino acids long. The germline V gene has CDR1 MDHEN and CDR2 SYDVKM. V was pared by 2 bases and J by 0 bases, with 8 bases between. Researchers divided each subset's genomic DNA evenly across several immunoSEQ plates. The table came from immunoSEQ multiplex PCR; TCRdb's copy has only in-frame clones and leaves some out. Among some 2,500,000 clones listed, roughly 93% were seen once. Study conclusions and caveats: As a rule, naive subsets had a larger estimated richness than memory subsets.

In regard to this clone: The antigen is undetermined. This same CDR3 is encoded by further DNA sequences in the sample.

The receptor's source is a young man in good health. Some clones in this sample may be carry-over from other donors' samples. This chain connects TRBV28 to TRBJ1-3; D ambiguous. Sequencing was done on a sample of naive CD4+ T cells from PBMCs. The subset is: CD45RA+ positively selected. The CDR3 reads CASSLTGGSGNTIYF. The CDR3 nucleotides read TGTGCCAGCAGTTTAACGGGTGGCTCTGGAAACACCATATATTTT.